This T cell receptor (beta chain) was sequenced for a study of cytomegalovirus exposure and HLA in healthy donors. Study observations and caveats: About 150 TCR beta chains were listed as cytomegalovirus-associated. Subsequent analysis of the 120 or so validation repertoires found a tendency for first-cohort TCR clusters to co-occur.

The method was immunoSEQ multiplex PCR; TCRdb's version includes in-frame clones alone and lacks a portion of them. The sample lists about 170,000 clones; about nine tenths were seen once. The length of the CDR3 is 14 residues. Germline CDR1 is MNHEY and CDR2 is SMNVEV (reference sequence). The ends were cut back, 3 bases at V and 5 bases at J, with 13 bases in the middle. The study drew the donors from its approximately 110-subject validation cohort, separate from the roughly 700-subject first cohort. This clone occurred a few times. Antigen specificity is unknown. The chain combines TRBV27 with TRBJ1-2; a weak D match, TRBD1 (6 bases). The clonotype was recovered from a man younger than 35 in good health and CMV-seropositive. The material sequenced was PBMCs. DNA of the CDR3: TGTGCCAGCAGTTTCGAGACAGGTCTATATGGCTACACCTTC. Translation gives CASSFETGLYGYTF.